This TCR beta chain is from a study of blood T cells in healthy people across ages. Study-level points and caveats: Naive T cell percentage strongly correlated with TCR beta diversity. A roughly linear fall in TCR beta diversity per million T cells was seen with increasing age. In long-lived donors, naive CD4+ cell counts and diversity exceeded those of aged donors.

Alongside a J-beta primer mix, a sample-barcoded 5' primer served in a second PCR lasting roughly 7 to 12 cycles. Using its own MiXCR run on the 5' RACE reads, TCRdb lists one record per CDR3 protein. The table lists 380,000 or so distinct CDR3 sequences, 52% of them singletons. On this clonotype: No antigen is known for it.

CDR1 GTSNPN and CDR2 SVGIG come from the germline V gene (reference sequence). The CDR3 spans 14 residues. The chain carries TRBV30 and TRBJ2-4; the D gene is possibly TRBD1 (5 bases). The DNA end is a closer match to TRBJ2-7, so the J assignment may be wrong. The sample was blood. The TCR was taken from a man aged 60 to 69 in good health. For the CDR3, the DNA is TGTGCCTGGAGGTCCAGGGCCAACTCCTACGAGCAGTACTTC. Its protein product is CAWRSRANSYEQYF.